These 5 T cell receptor beta chains share one sample of origin, sequenced in a study of blood T cell repertoires in COVID-19. The protocol was immunoSEQ multiplex PCR, while the TCRdb copy is restricted to in-frame clones and leaves out a portion. The repertoire includes more than 200,000 clones, 85% to 95% of them detected once, and around 2% sits in the top ten. Sequencing was carried out using PBMCs or T cells enriched from blood (not recorded which). The receptors shown here come from a woman aged 18-35 years who had recovered from COVID-19.

The V call is TRBV6-5, the J call TRBJ2-1; 11 positions match TRBD2. J lost 8 bases, V lost 0 bases, and 6 bases had no gene match. Germline V gene sequence: CDR1 MNHEY, CDR2 SVGAGI. This CDR3 has 16 residues. CDR3 nucleotide sequence: TGTGCCAGCAGTTACTCGACGCTAGCGGGAGGTTATGAGCAGTTCTTC. Translated: CASSYSTLAGGYEQFF.

V is TRBV6-1 and J is TRBJ2-3, with a weak D call TRBD2 (5 bases). V lost 2 bases to trimming and J lost 0 bases, with 9 bases between them. The CDR3 consists of 15 residues. In germline, CDR1 is MNHNS, CDR2 SASEGT. In DNA form, the CDR3 reads TGTGCCAGCAGTGAATTTCGGGGAAGCACAGATACGCAGTATTTT. Encoded protein: CASSEFRGSTDTQYF.

The chain couples TRBV27 to TRBJ1-1, with a tentative D call TRBD1 (5 bases). Germline V CDR1 and CDR2: MNHEY, SMNVEV (reference sequence). This CDR3 region has 13 residues. V was pared by 6 bases and J by 6 bases, with 14 bases between. The CDR3 spells CASSLGHAAEAFF. The CDR3, as DNA: TGTGCCAGCAGCTTAGGACACGCCGCTGAAGCTTTCTTT.

This clone was counted a single time. The chain joins TRBV7-8 to TRBJ2-1; TRBD1 aligns across 9 bases. This CDR3 region has 15 residues. CDR1 is SGHVS, CDR2 FQNEAQ, per germline. V gave up 4 bases and J gave up 3 bases; unmatched junction bases: 4. This CDR3 is CASSSGTGIYNEQFF. DNA for the CDR3: TGTGCCAGCAGCTCAGGGACAGGGATCTACAATGAGCAGTTCTTC.

This chain joins TRBV2 and TRBJ2-7; the D is unclear. The length of the CDR3 is 13 residues. From germline, CDR1 is SNHLY and CDR2 FYNNEI. V was trimmed by 4 bases and J by 7 bases, leaving 14 bases between them. The CDR3 nucleotides read TGTGCCAGCAGTGGAGGATTAGGCGAGGAGCAGTACTTC. Its translation: CASSGGLGEEQYF.